This TCR beta chain was found in a study of blood T cell repertoires in COVID-19. Study-level background: The origin of the acute and convalescent COVID-19 samples was the United States, Italy and Spain. Sample material is recorded as cDNA or gDNA derived from T cells, B-cell-depleted T cells, or PBMCs.

The CDR3 runs to 16 residues. V lost 4 bases and J lost 4; bases outside the gene matches: 10. From germline, CDR1 is SGHKS and CDR2 YYEKEE (reference sequence). Patients at the Seattle site were enrolled during active infection and followed longitudinally. This clone turned up a few times. Original methodology: Estimation of nucleated cell counts was performed using reference gene primer amplification. Some clones are missing from TCRdb's copy, which holds only in-frame ones; the method was immunoSEQ multiplex PCR. Clone size and the V and J calls come from that table; the DNA yielded D and trimming. Among more than 300,000 clones listed, approximately 89% were seen once.

The source of this sequence is a woman in her 30s with COVID-19, enrolled during active disease. This chain uses TRBV5-5 with TRBJ2-7, with 11 bases matching TRBD1. Sequenced sample: peripheral blood. CDR3: CASSPRPGTGGYEQYF. CDR3 coding DNA: TGTGCCAGCAGCCCTCGTCCCGGGACAGGGGGATACGAGCAGTACTTC.